A selection of T cell receptor beta chains follows, all from one sample in a study of cytomegalovirus exposure and HLA in healthy donors. Profiled with immunoSEQ multiplex PCR; TCRdb holds only in-frame clones, not every one. The sample contains roughly 220,000 clones, 80% to 90% of which appear only once. Sequenced material: PBMCs. The receptors were sampled from a man aged 30-40 years in good health and CMV-seronegative. CDR3s include the opening cysteine and the closing phenylalanine or tryptophan. The order of the fields is V gene, J gene, CDR3 protein.

>TRBV5-6|TRBJ2-2
CASSSVFTGELFF
>TRBV5-1|TRBJ2-5
CASSPALAYETQYF
>TRBV6-5|TRBJ1-4
CASRGGGEKLFF
>TRBV7-6|TRBJ1-3
CASSQYVGQRMSSGNTIYF
>TRBV28|TRBJ1-6
CATHRGTSVPLNNSPLHF
>TRBV5-5|TRBJ2-6
CASSFSGASVLTF
>TRBV5-6|TRBJ2-1
CASSVPGQGVDEQFF
>TRBV23-1|TRBJ1-5
CASSQCPDKHSNQPQHF
>TRBV6-5|TRBJ1-2
CASSYTPSGDGYTF
>TRBV5-4|TRBJ2-7
CASSPGSVNLIAPYF
>TRBV6-1|TRBJ2-5
CASNHDRKETQYF
>TRBV5-4|TRBJ2-7
CASSSWDSSYEQYF
>TRBV28|TRBJ1-2
CASSLAGADGYTF
>TRBV5-4|TRBJ2-5
CASSGGGQGSQYF
>TRBV7-8|TRBJ2-3
CASSRFGQGVSTDTQYF
>TRBV5-1|TRBJ2-1
CASSLSSAGGINEQFF
>TRBV19|TRBJ1-1
CASARRVGTEAFF
>TRBV7-2|TRBJ1-4
CASSLGRWDKEKLFF
>TRBV9|TRBJ2-3
CASSVMTSTTTDTQYF
>TRBV29-1|TRBJ1-2
CSVGGRDYGYTF
>TRBV6-5|TRBJ2-1
CASSYSSTGNEQFF
>TRBV7-8|TRBJ1-1
CASSLRGDLNTEAFF
>TRBV5-4|TRBJ2-1
CASSLVAGGPDEQFF